The rows below give T cell receptor beta chains drawn from one sample of a study of human T cells and chemical hapten exposure. TCRdb processed the RACE reads anew with MiXCR; each CDR3 protein has one entry. The sample has some 98,000 distinct CDR3 sequences, roughly a tenth seen once. Specimen: whole blood, collected in connection with sensitization to the hapten diphenylcyclopropenone (DPC). The receptors were gathered from a woman aged 55-75 years with alopecia areata. Some clones in this sample may be carry-over from other donors' samples. Both conserved end residues are part of each CDR3. The D gene is left open where the match is weak. Rows may omit the clone size; those that give it use once, few, many or a size class.

CDR3nt	CDR3aa	v_gene	j_gene	abundance	len	d_gene
TGTGCCAGCAGCTTAACCGGGACTAGGACCTACAATGAGCAGTTCTTC	CASSLTGTRTYNEQFF	TRBV7-3	TRBJ2-1	many	16	TRBD2
TGTGCCTGGAGTGTACGGGTTAGCTCCTACGAGCAGTACTTC	CAWSVRVSSYEQYF	TRBV30	TRBJ2-7	many	14	NA
TGTGCCAGCAGATTCAGCTCATATGGCTACACCTTC	CASRFSSYGYTF	TRBV6-1	TRBJ1-2	many	12	NA
TGTGCCAGCAGCCTATTCTCCGGGGGAAGTGGCCAGTACTTC	CASSLFSGGSGQYF	TRBV4-2	TRBJ2-5	NA	14	NA
TGTGCCAGCAAGGGCGGGGGAGAGAATGAGCAGTTCTTC	CASKGGGENEQFF	TRBV3-1	TRBJ2-1	NA	13	TRBD2
TGCAGTGCTACAGCAGACGAAGATGGCTACACCTTC	CSATADEDGYTF	TRBV20-1	TRBJ1-2	many	12	NA
TGTGCCAGCAGTGAAGTTCCCATGGCAGATACGCAGTATTTT	CASSEVPMADTQYF	TRBV6-4	TRBJ2-3	many	14	NA
TGTGCCAGCTCACCACGGGCGGGGGACTCTGAAGCTTTCTTT	CASSPRAGDSEAFF	TRBV18	TRBJ1-1	few	14	NA
TGCAGCGTTGGTGGAGGGCGCGGCACTGAAGCTTTCTTT	CSVGGGRGTEAFF	TRBV29-1	TRBJ1-1	few	13	NA
TGTGCCAGCCTCCGGGGCCGAACAATTCGGGGCTACACCTTC	CASLRGRTIRGYTF	TRBV6-1	TRBJ1-2	NA	14	NA
TGTGCCAGCGCCTTGACTAGCCCTGATATCGGGGAGCTGTTTTTT	CASALTSPDIGELFF	TRBV12-3/TRBV12-4	TRBJ2-2	NA	15	TRBD2
TGTGCCAGCAGCTTAATGGGACAGAATAGCTACGAGCAGTACTTC	CASSLMGQNSYEQYF	TRBV11-2	TRBJ2-7	few	15	TRBD1